This T cell receptor beta chain was recorded in a study of human T cells and chemical hapten exposure. Notes on the study in general: TCRs whose frequency exceeded 1 in 1000 remained the same following DPC sensitization.

In germline, CDR1 is DFQATT, CDR2 SNEGSKA (reference sequence). Trimming took 0 bases from V and 6 from J, leaving 23 bases between them. The CDR3 is 17 amino acids. This clonotype was seen more than once but under ten times. Its antigen is currently unknown. MiXCR was run by TCRdb on the RACE reads, yielding one entry per CDR3 protein. The sample has tens of thousands of distinct CDR3 sequences, under 11% seen once. Noted time point: patch test 2, 6 weeks after DPC sensitization. The treatment: therapeutic diphenylcyclopropenone sensitization with weekly scalp DPC. The sequencing used whole blood, collected in connection with sensitization to the hapten diphenylcyclopropenone (DPC). This sequence joins TRBV20-1 and TRBJ2-5; possibly TRBD1 or TRBD2 for D (5 bases each). The sequence came from a woman aged 45-60 years with alopecia areata. Some clones in this sample may be carry-over from other donors' samples. The CDR3 region has the DNA TGCAGTGCTAGAGATCCCTGGGGGTTAAAGAGGATCAAGACCCAGTACTTC. This sequence encodes CSARDPWGLKRIKTQYF.